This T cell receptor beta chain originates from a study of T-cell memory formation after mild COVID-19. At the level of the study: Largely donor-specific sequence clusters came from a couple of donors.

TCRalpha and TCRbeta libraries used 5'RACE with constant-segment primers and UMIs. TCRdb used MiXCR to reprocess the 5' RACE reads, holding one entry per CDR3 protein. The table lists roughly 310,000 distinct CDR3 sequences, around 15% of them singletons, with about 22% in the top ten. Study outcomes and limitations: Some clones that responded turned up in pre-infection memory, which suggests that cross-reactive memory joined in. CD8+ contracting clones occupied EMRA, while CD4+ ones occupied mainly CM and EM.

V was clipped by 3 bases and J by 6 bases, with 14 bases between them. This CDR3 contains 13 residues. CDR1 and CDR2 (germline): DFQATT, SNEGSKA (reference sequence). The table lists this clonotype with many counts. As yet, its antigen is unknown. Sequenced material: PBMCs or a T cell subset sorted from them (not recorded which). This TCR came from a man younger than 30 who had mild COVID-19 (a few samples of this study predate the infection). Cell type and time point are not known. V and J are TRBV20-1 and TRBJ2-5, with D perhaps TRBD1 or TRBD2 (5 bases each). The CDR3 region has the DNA TGCAGTGCTAGGAGGGACCTTGTGCAGACCCAGTACTTC. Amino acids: CSARRDLVQTQYF.